This T cell receptor beta chain stems from a study of blood T cells in healthy people across ages. The CDR3 is made up of 12 amino acids. V lost 6 bases and J lost 0, with 2 bases in between. A second PCR, run for 7 to 11 cycles, used a sample-barcoded 5' primer plus a J-beta primer mix. From the 5' RACE reads, TCRdb called clonotypes with MiXCR, one entry per CDR3 protein. The profile shows over 600,000 distinct CDR3 sequences, around 20% of them singletons. This clonotype showed up many times. Sample: blood. The TCR originated in a man between 65 and 79 years old in good health. The chain uses TRBV12-3 or TRBV12-4 and TRBJ2-2, with no clear D. CDR3 DNA: TGTGCCAGCAGACCGAACACCGGGGAGCTGTTTTTT. It is translated as CASRPNTGELFF.